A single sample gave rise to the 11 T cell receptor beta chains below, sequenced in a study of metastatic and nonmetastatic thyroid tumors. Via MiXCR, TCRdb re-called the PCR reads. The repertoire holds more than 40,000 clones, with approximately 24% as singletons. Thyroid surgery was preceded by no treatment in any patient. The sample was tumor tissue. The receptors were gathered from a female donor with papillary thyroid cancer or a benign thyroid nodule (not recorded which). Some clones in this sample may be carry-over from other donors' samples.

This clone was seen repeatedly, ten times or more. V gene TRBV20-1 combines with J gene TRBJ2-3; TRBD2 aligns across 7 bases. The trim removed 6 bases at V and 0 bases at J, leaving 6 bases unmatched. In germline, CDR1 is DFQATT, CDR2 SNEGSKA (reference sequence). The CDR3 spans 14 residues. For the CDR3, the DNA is TGCAGTGCGGGAGGGATGGGTAGCACAGATACGCAGTATTTT. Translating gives CSAGGMGSTDTQYF.

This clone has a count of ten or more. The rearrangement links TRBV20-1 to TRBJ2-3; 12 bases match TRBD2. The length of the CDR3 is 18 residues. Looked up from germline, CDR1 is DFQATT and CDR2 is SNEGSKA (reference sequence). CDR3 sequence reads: CSITLRLAGVSRTDTQYF. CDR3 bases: TGCAGCATTACGTTAAGACTAGCGGGAGTCTCTCGGACAGATACGCAGTATTTT.

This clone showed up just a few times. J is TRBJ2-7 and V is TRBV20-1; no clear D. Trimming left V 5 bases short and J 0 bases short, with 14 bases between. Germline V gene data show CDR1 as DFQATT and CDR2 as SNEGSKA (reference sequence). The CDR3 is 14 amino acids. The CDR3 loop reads CSAPRTVSSYEQYF. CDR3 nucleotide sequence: TGCAGTGCTCCAAGGACGGTGAGCTCCTACGAGCAGTACTTC.

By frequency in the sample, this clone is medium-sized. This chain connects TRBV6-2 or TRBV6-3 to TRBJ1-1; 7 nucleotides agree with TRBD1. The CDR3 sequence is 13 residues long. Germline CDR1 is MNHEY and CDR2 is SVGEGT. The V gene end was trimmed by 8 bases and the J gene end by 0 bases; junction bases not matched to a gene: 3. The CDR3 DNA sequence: TGTGCCAGCTTGACAGGGATGAACACTGAAGCTTTCTTT. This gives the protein CASLTGMNTEAFF.

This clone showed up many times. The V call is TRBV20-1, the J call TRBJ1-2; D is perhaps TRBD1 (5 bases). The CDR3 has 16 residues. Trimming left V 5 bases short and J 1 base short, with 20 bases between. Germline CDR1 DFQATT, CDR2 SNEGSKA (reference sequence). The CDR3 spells CSAVPPGRAFNYGYTF. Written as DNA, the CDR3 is TGCAGTGCTGTTCCTCCGGGCAGGGCCTTTAACTATGGCTACACCTTC.

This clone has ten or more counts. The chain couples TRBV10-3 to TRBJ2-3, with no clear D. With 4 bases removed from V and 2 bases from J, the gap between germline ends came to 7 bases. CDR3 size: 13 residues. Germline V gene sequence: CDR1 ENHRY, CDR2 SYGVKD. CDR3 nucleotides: TGTGCCATCAGTGGTGCAGACACAGATACGCAGTATTTT. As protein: CAISGADTDTQYF.

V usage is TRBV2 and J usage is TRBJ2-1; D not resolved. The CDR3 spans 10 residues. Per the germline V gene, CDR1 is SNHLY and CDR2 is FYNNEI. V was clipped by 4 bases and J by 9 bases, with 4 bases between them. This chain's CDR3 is CASSGVEQFF. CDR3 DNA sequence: TGTGCCAGCAGTGGCGTTGAGCAGTTCTTC.

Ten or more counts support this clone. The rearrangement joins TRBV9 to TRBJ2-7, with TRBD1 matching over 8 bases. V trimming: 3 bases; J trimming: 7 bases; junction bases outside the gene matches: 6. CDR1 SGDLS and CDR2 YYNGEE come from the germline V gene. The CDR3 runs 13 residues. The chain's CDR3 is CASSAGQGAEQYF. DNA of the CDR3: TGTGCCAGCAGCGCGGGCCAGGGGGCGGAGCAGTACTTC.

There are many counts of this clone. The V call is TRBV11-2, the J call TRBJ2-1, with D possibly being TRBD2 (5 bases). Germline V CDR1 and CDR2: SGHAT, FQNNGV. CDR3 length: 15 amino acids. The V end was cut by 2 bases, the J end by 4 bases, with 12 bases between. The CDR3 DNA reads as TGTGCCAGCAGCTTACCCGGGAACTTTTACAATGAGCAGTTCTTC. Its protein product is CASSLPGNFYNEQFF.

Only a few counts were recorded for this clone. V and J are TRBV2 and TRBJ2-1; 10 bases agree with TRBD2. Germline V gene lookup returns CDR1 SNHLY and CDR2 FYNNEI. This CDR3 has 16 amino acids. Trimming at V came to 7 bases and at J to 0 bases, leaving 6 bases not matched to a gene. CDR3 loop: CASIHSGGHSYNEQFF. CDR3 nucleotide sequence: TGTGCCAGCATCCATAGCGGGGGGCACTCCTACAATGAGCAGTTCTTC.

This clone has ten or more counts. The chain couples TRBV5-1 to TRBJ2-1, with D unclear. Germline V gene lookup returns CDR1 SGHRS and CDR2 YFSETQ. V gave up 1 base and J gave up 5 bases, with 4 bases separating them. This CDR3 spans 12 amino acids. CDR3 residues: CASSLTDNEQFF. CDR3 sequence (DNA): TGCGCCAGCAGCTTGACAGACAATGAGCAGTTCTTC.